This T cell receptor (beta chain) was identified in a study of T cells in Graves' hyperthyroidism and ophthalmopathy. The hyperthyroidism patients had all been newly diagnosed, and their disease duration was under 2 months. Their ages ranged from 18 to 65 years. Patients having uncontrolled infection, another autoimmune disease, pregnancy or lactation were not included. Clinical symptoms, serum thyroxine and TRAb, thyroid ultrasound and orbital computed tomography were used for the diagnoses. Using RNA transcripts as the source, TCR beta CDR3 regions were amplified. HTBI primers were used for first-round RT-PCR of the TCR CDR3. In TCRdb, the multiplex PCR reads were re-called with MiXCR into one record per CDR3 protein. The sample contains 150,000 or so distinct CDR3 sequences, 22% of which appear only once. Trimming cost V 1 base and J 0 bases, with 11 bases left between them. The CDR3 covers 16 residues. The germline CDR1 and CDR2 sequences are SGHVS and FQNEAQ.

This clonotype showed up many times. The J gene is TRBJ2-3, the V gene TRBV7-8; TRBD2 might be the D (5 bases). The clonotype originates from a woman aged 45-65 years with Graves' hyperthyroidism that later progressed to Graves' ophthalmopathy. The sequenced sample was blood. As DNA, the CDR3 is TGTGCCAGCAGCTTAGTCGGGTGGACTAGCACAGATACGCAGTATTTT. Translating it yields CASSLVGWTSTDTQYF.